This entry concerns a single TCR beta chain. This clonotype turned up a few times. Its antigen has not been determined. No much larger clone is present one base from it, and per-base qualities are unavailable. The data stem from a study of T-cell memory formation after mild COVID-19 (dated by TCRdb to the early 2020s). For context, the study as a whole: Most TCR sequence clusters were specific to one of the two donors. T-cell clones expanding and contracting after mild COVID-19 in two donors were tracked by longitudinal TCRalpha and TCRbeta repertoire sequencing. Two young, previously healthy adult volunteers made up the cohort, one male and one female. What the research found in general, with its limitations: SARS-CoV-2 specificity was not confirmed for the second-wave clones peaking on day 37. The study included only a couple of mild cases, and larger cohorts that include severe cases with pre-infection samples were judged to be necessary. Clones contracting from day 15 to 85 had balanced CD4/CD8 phenotypes, while a second wave expanding from day 15 to 37 was biased towards CD4+. Some responding clones were found in pre-infection memory, which suggests that pre-existing cross-reactive memory T cells took part in the SARS-CoV-2 response. Contracting CD4+ clones turned up mainly in the CM and EM memory subsets, whereas EMRA was where CD8+ clones were enriched.

Ficoll-Paque density gradient centrifugation was the method used to isolate PBMCs. The listed sequencing device is Illumina NovaSeq 6000. TCRalpha and TCRbeta cDNA libraries were constructed by 5'RACE with constant-segment primers, with sample barcodes and unique molecular identifiers being introduced. Trizol reagent was used to extract RNA from every sample. Library amplification was performed in two PCR steps, and a second sample barcode and Illumina TruSeq adapters were introduced in the second step. Sequencing of the libraries was done on an Illumina NovaSeq, producing 2 x 150 bp paired-end reads. The paper's data handling went like this. The reads were demultiplexed and collapsed into UMI-guided consensus sequences using migec v1.2.7. Using mixcr v2.1.11, UMI consensuses were aligned to TRA and TRB V and J templates and then assembled into clonotypes. A clonotype was counted as expanded or contracted only if both edgeR and NoisET called the change significant, with noise models trained on biological replicates. edgeR calls used a false discovery rate-adjusted p below 0.01 and a log2 fold-change threshold of 1. PCA with hierarchical clustering of max-normalized trajectories of the 1000 most abundant clonotypes was used as exploratory dynamics analysis. Separately sequenced CD4+ and CD8+ repertoires were used to assign the CD4 or CD8 phenotype of responding clones. The public reads were reanalyzed by TCRdb: fastp trimming at Q25, MiXCR alignment, in-frame beta chains only. Each CDR3 protein appears once, grouped with its most common genes and DNA. The V and J calls follow TCRdb's processing rather than the paper's. The sample table records about 81,000 distinct CDR3 sequences; nearly 25% of these occur just once. Less than 55% of the sample comes from the top ten.

What was sequenced was PBMCs or a T cell subset sorted from them (not recorded which). This sequence was found in a man younger than 35 who had mild COVID-19 (a few samples of this study predate the infection). The sample titles of this study are shuffled in the database, so cell type and time point are left out; the donor was told from shared clones.

The bases read TGTGCCATCAGTGGGCAGTCTAATGAAAAACTGTTTTTT. This sequence encodes CAISGQSNEKLFF. The rearrangement combines TRBV10-3 with TRBJ1-4; no D gene can be assigned with confidence. V is cut by 4 bases and J by 3 bases, and the space between the germline ends is 6 bases. Taken from cysteine to phenylalanine, the CDR3 has 13 residues. The only DNA kept is the CDR3, 39 bases in frame from the first base. From a lookup of the germline V gene, CDR1 and CDR2 are ENHRY and SYGVKD.